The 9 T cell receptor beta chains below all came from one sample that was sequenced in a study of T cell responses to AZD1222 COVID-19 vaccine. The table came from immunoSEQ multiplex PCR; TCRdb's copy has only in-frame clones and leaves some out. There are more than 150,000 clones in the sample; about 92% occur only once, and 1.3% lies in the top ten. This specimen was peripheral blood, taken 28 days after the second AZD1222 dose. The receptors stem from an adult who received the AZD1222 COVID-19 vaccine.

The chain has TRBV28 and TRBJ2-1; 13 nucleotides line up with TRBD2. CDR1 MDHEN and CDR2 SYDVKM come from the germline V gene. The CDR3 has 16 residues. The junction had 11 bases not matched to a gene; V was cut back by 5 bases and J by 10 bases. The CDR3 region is CASSRSLAGGPGEQFF. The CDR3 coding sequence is TGTGCCAGCAGTCGATCACTAGCGGGAGGGCCGGGGGAGCAGTTCTTC.

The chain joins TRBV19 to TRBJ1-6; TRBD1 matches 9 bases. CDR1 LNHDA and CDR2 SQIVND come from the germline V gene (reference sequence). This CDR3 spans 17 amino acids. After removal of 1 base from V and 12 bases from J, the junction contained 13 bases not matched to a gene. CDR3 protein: CASSIGVRETGGLPLHF. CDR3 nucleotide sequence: TGTGCCAGTAGTATAGGGGTTCGGGAGACAGGGGGTCTACCCCTCCACTTT. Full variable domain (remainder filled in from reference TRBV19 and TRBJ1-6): DGGITQSPKYLFRKEGQNVTLSCEQNLNHDAMYWYRQDPGQGLRLIYYSQIVNDFQKGDIAEGYSVSREKKESFPLTVTSAQKNPTAFYLCASSIGVRETGGLPLHFGNGTRLTVT.

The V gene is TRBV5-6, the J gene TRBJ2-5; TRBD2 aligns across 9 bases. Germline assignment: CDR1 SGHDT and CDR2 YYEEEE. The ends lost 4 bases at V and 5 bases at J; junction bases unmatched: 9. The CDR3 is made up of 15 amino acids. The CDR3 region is CASSSRTSAGETQYF. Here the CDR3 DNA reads TGTGCCAGCAGCAGCCGGACTAGCGCGGGCGAGACCCAGTACTTC.

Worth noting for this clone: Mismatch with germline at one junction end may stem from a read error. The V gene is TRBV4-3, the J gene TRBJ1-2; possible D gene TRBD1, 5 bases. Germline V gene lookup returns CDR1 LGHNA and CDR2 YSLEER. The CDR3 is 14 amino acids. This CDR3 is CASSQDKRGYSYTF. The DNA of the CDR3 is TGCGCCAGCAGCCAAGATAAAAGGGGCTATAGCTACACCTTC.

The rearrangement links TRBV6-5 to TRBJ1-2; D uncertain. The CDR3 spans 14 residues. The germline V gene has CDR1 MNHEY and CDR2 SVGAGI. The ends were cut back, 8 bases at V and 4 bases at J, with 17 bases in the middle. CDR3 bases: TGTGCCAGCCTGATTTCCAAGGATTCCTATGGCTACACCTTC. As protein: CASLISKDSYGYTF.

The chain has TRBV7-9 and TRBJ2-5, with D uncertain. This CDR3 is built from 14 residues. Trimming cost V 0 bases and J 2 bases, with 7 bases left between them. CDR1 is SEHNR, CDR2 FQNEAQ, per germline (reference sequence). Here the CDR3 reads CASSLAYQQETQYF. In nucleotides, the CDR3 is TGTGCCAGCAGCTTAGCATACCAGCAAGAGACCCAGTACTTC.

CDR3 nucleotide sequence: TGCGCCAGCACCCTACTAGCGGGGGGCCAAGAGACCCAGTACTTC. This translates into CASTLLAGGQETQYF. The chain has TRBV5-1 and TRBJ2-5; 12 positions match TRBD2. V lost 6 bases, J lost 1 base, and 4 bases stayed unmatched. There are 15 residues in the CDR3. The germline V gene has CDR1 SGHRS and CDR2 YFSETQ. Supplemented by reference TRBV5-1 and TRBJ2-5, the full variable domain reads KAGVTQTPRYLIKTRGQQVTLSCSPISGHRSVSWYQQTPGQGLQFLFEYFSETQRNKGNFPGRFSGRQFSNSRSEMNVSTLELGDSALYLCASTLLAGGQETQYFGPGTRLLVL.

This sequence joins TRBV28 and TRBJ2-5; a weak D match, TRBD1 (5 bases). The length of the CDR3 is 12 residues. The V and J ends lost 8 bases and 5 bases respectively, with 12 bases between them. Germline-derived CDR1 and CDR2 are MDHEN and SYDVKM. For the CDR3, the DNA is TGTGCCAGCCACAGGACCCAGGAGACCCAGTACTTC. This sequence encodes CASHRTQETQYF. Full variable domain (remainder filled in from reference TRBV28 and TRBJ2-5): DVKVTQSSRYLVKRTGEKVFLECVQDMDHENMFWYRQDPGLGLRLIYFSYDVKMKEKGDIPEGYSVSREKKERFSLILESASTNQTSMYLCASHRTQETQYFGPGTRLLVL.

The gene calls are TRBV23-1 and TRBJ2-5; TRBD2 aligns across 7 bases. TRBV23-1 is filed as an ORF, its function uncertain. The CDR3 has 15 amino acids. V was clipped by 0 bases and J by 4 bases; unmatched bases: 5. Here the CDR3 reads CASSQSGRELETQYF. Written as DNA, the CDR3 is TGCGCCAGCAGTCAATCGGGGCGGGAGTTAGAGACCCAGTACTTC.